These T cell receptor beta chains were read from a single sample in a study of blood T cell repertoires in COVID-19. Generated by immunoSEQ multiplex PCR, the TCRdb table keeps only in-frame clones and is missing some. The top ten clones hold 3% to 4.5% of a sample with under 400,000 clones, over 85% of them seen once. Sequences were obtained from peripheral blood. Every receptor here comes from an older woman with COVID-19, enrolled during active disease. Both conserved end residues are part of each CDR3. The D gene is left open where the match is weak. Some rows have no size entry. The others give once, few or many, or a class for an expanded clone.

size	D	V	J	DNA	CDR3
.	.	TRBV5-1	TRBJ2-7	TGCGCCAGCAGCTTGTCGGCGGAACGTACCTACGAGCAGTACTTC	CASSLSAERTYEQYF
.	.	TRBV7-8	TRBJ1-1	TGTGCCAGCAGAAGAACAGGAGACGCCACTGAAGCTTTCTTT	CASRRTGDATEAFF
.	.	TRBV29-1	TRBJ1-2	TGCAGCGTTGAAGGACAGTCCTACTATGGCTACACCTTC	CSVEGQSYYGYTF
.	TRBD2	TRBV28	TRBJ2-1	TGTGCCAGCAGTTTGCTAGCGGGGGGGAATGAGCAGTTCTTC	CASSLLAGGNEQFF
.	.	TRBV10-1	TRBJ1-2	TGCGCCAGCAGTGAGTCGGGGGGGAATGGCTACACCTTC	CASSESGGNGYTF
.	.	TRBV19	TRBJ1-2	TGTGCCAGTGAAGCTTTCGATATCGGCTACACCTTC	CASEAFDIGYTF
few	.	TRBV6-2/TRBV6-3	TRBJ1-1	TGTGCCAGCAGTTATAGGGGGGGTGAAACTGAAGCTTTCTTT	CASSYRGGETEAFF
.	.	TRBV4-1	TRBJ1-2	TGCGCCAGCAGCCAAGTTGCGGGGGGAACGGACTATGGCTACACCTTC	CASSQVAGGTDYGYTF
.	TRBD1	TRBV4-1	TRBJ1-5	TGCGCCAGCAGCCTGGACAGGCTTCAGCCCCAGCATTTT	CASSLDRLQPQHF
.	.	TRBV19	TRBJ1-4	TGTGCCAGTAGTATTATGATGGGGGCGTCTGACGAAAAACTGTTTTTT	CASSIMMGASDEKLFF
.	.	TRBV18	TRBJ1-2	TGTGCCAGCTCACCACGGGGACCTAACAGGGAAGACTATGGCTACACCTTC	CASSPRGPNREDYGYTF
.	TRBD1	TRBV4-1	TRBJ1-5	TGCGCCAGCAGCCCTGGGACAGGGGACAATCAGCCCCAGCATTTT	CASSPGTGDNQPQHF
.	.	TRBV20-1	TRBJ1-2	TGCAGTGCTAGTGGGGGGGGACATGGCTACACCTTC	CSASGGGHGYTF
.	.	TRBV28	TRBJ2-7	TGTGCCAGCAGTCCAGGGCCCTCCTACGAGCAGTACTTC	CASSPGPSYEQYF
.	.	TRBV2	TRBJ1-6	TGTGCCAGTCTAGATACGGTTAAGCCCCTGGTTGAAAATAATTCACCCCTCCACTTT	CASLDTVKPLVENNSPLHF
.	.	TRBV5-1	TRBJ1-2	TGCGCCAGCAGCTCCGGGGGGACGGGGGGCTATGGCTACACCTTC	CASSSGGTGGYGYTF
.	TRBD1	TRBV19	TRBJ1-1	TGTGCCAGTAGAAGGACAGGGAGCACTGAAGCTTTCTTT	CASRRTGSTEAFF
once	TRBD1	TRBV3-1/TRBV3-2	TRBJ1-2	TGTGCCAGCAGACAACCGGGACAGGGGAGTTTAGGGGGCTACACCTTC	CASRQPGQGSLGGYTF
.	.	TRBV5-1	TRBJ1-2	TGCGCCAGCAGCTTGGACAGGGTTTATGGCTACACCTTC	CASSLDRVYGYTF
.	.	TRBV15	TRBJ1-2	TGTGCCACCAGCCCAGACGGGTCCTATGGCTACACCTTC	CATSPDGSYGYTF
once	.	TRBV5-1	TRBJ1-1	TGCGCCAGCAGCTTGGGCGCAGGGTCGGACACTGAAGCTTTCTTT	CASSLGAGSDTEAFF
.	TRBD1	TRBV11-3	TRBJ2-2	TGTGCCAGCAGCCCCACCGGGACAGGGATAACCGGGGAGCTGTTTTTT	CASSPTGTGITGELFF
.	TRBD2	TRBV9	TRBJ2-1	TGTGCCAGCAGCGCCTCATTAAATCGACTAGCGGGGCTTAATGAGCAGTTCTTC	CASSASLNRLAGLNEQFF
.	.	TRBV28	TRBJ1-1	TGTGCCAGCAGTTCAACAGGGATGAACACTGAAGCTTTCTTT	CASSSTGMNTEAFF
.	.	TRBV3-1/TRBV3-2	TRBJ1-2	TGTGCCAGCAGCCAAGATTTTTATGCAGGTCGGGGCTACACCTTC	CASSQDFYAGRGYTF
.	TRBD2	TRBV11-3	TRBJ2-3	TGTGCCAGCAGCCCGGGGGGCCTAGCGGGGTCGGGAGATACGCAGTATTTT	CASSPGGLAGSGDTQYF
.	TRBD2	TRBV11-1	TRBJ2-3	TGTGCCAGCAGCCTGGGACTAGCGGGGATAGATACGCAGTATTTT	CASSLGLAGIDTQYF
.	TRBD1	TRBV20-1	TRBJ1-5	TGCAGTGCTAGTTGGCGTGGGACAGGGGGCAATCAGCCCCAGCATTTT	CSASWRGTGGNQPQHF
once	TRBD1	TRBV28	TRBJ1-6	TGTGCCAGCACCCCTGCGGGACAGTTAAATTCACCCCTCCACTTT	CASTPAGQLNSPLHF
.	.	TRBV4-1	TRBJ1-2	TGCGCCAGCAGCCAAGATGACTACACTAACTATGGCTACACCTTC	CASSQDDYTNYGYTF
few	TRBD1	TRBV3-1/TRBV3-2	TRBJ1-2	TGTGCCAGCAGCACCGGACAGGGCGGCTATGGCTACACCTTC	CASSTGQGGYGYTF
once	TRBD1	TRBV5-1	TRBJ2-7	TGCGCCAGCAGCACCGGACAGGGGCCGTACGAGCAGTACTTC	CASSTGQGPYEQYF
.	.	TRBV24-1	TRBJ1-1	TGTGCCACCAGAGGGGGGGGAAACACTGAAGCTTTCTTT	CATRGGGNTEAFF
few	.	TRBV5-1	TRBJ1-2	TGCGCCAGCAGCTTGTCGATAGGGGCGGGAGGCTACACCTTC	CASSLSIGAGGYTF
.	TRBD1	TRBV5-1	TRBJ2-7	TGCGCCAGCAGCTTGAGGGGACAGGGTGGTTACGAGCAGTACTTC	CASSLRGQGGYEQYF
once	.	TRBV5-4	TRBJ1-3	TGTGCCAGCAGCTTATTCTCGGTCGGCTCTGGAAACACCATATATTTT	CASSLFSVGSGNTIYF
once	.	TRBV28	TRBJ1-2	TGTGCCAGCAGGTCCCCCGGACAGAACTATGGCTACACCTTC	CASRSPGQNYGYTF
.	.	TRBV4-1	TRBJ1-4	TGCGCCAGCAGCCTCCAACCAACAGGGAGTTCTACTAATGAAAAACTGTTTTTT	CASSLQPTGSSTNEKLFF
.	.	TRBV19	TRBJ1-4	TGTGCCAGTAGGAGGCACCATAATGAAAAACTGTTTTTT	CASRRHHNEKLFF
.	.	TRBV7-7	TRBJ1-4	TGTGCTAGCAGCTTACGGGGGAATGAAAAACTGTTTTTT	CASSLRGNEKLFF
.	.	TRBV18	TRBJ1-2	TGTGCCAGCTCATCCTTCTATGGCTACACCTTC	CASSSFYGYTF
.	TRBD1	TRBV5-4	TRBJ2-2	TGTGCCAGCAGCCCTGGACAGGGAACGAACACCGGGGAGCTGTTTTTT	CASSPGQGTNTGELFF
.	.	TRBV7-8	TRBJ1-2	TGTGCCAGCAGCTCCCCGGGAAGAGACTATGGCTACACCTTC	CASSSPGRDYGYTF
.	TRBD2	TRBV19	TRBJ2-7	TGTGCCAGTAGTGCCGCTAGCGGGGAAACCTACGAGCAGTACTTC	CASSAASGETYEQYF
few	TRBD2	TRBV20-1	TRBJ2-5	TGCAGTGCTAGTGTCGGGGGCCGGGGGGGGACCCAGTACTTC	CSASVGGRGGTQYF
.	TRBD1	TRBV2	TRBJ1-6	TGTGCCAGCAGTGCGACAGGGAATTCACCCCTCCACTTT	CASSATGNSPLHF
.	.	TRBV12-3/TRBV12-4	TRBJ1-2	TGTGCCAGCACCGCGGGCAGGAGCTATGGCTACACCTTC	CASTAGRSYGYTF
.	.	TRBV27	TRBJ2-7	TGTGCCAGCAGTTTAGGGATGGGGAGCTACGAGCAGTACTTC	CASSLGMGSYEQYF
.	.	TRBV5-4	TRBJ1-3	TGTGCCAGCAGCTTGGACAGGCTCTCTGGAAACACCATATATTTT	CASSLDRLSGNTIYF
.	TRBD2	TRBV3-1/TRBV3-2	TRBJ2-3	TGTGCCAGCAGCCGGGCTAGCGGAGCTAACACAGATACGCAGTATTTT	CASSRASGANTDTQYF
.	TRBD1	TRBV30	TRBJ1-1	TGTGCCTGGGACAGGGGGAAGTCTGAAGCTTTCTTT	CAWDRGKSEAFF
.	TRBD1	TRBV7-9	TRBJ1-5	TGTGCCAGCAGCCCTGGACAGGGGGCAGGACAGCCCCAGCATTTT	CASSPGQGAGQPQHF
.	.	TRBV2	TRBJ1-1	TGTGCCACCCAACCCAGGGAATTCATGAACACTGAAGCTTTCTTT	CATQPREFMNTEAFF
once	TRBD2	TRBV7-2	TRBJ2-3	TGTGCCAGCAGCGCCGATCGGGCGGGGGGCACAGATACGCAGTATTTT	CASSADRAGGTDTQYF
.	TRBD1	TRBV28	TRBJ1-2	TGTGCCAGCAGTTTATGGGAGGGACAGGGAGTCTATGGCTACACCTTC	CASSLWEGQGVYGYTF
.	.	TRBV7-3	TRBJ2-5	TGTGCCAGCAGCCTCGCAGGGCGGGGAGAGACCCAGTACTTC	CASSLAGRGETQYF
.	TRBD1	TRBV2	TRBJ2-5	TGTGCCAGCGGAAGGGGGCCGCAAGAGACCCAGTACTTC	CASGRGPQETQYF
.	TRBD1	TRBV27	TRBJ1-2	TGTGCCAGCAGTTCAGGACAGGGGTACTATGGCTACACCTTC	CASSSGQGYYGYTF